This T cell receptor beta chain was retrieved from a study of vaccination effects on CD4 cells after COVID-19. Prior to sequencing, the ViraFEST assay stimulated PBMC with viral peptide pools, which expanded the antigen-specific CD4+ T cells. Researchers isolated CD4+ T cells once approximately ten days of culture had elapsed. No vaccinee had earlier SARS-CoV-2 infection, and nucleocapsid antibodies were negative. IL-2 at about 9.7 IU/ml and peptides at around 9.1 ug/ml were added to cultured PBMC, around 2.2 million per well. On day 3 and again on day 7, half the medium was replaced with IL-2 medium. Only in-frame clones appear in the TCRdb table, and some are missing; sequencing was by immunoSEQ multiplex PCR. The sample includes 50,000 or so clones, roughly 79% seen only once; the top ten take approximately 6%. In the case of this clone: What it recognizes is unknown.

General observations from the study: Healthy vaccinees' vaccine-induced clones included only 1 of 255 cross-reacting with common cold coronaviruses. Late post-vaccination, clones induced by infection and those induced by vaccine underwent marked clonal contraction.

Germline V gene data show CDR1 as WNHNN and CDR2 as SYGVQD (reference sequence). The trim removed 8 bases at V and 4 bases at J, leaving 1 base unmatched. This CDR3 has 13 amino acids. The sequence derives from a human donor who received a COVID-19 vaccine. The specimen was CD4+ T cells from PBMCs cultured with HCoV-OC43 spike peptides, collected before COVID-19 vaccination. The subset here: HCoV-OC43 spike overlapping peptide pool stimulation. V is TRBV10-1 and J is TRBJ2-2; 10 positions agree with TRBD1. The CDR3 region has the DNA TGCGCCAGCGGGACAGGGGTCACCGGGGAGCTGTTTTTT. Encoded protein: CASGTGVTGELFF.